Below, 3 T cell receptor beta chains from the same sample are listed, as sequenced in a study of regulatory T cells in long-lasting Graves disease. The time point: persistent/refractory GD, antithyroid drugs over 5 years with positive TRAb. RNA extracted from PBMCs served as the sequencing template. Combining iRepertoire HTBI primers with Arm-PCR of CDR3 regions, the authors built TCR beta libraries. TCRdb reanalysed the multiplex PCR reads using MiXCR and keeps one entry per CDR3 protein. The sample lists a few hundred thousand distinct CDR3 sequences; around 20% were seen once. The sequencing used peripheral blood mononuclear cells (PBMCs), collected when the disease was refractory, from a patient treated with antithyroid drugs. Every receptor here comes from a female donor with Graves disease.

Turning to this clonotype: Given the absence of the conserved phenylalanine or tryptophan at the CDR3 end, a read error is likely. The V gene is TRBV28, the J gene TRBJ1-5; no definite D call. CDR1 is MDHEN, CDR2 SYDVKM, per germline. The V gene lost 2 bases and the J gene lost 7 bases, with 9 bases spanning the gap. The CDR3 loop spans 13 amino acids. CDR3 in DNA: TGTGCCAGCAGTTTAGCCGAAAACCAGCCCCAGCATCTT. This sequence encodes CASSLAENQPQHL.

This clonotype has just a few counts. The V gene is TRBV7-2, the J gene TRBJ2-5; D perhaps matches TRBD2 (6 bases). CDR1 and CDR2 from the germline V gene are SGHTA and FQGNSA. CDR3 length equals 15 residues. V lost 2 bases and J 0 bases, leaving 10 bases between the germline ends. The CDR3 coding sequence is TGTGCCAGCAGCTTATTAGGACTAAACCAAGAGACCCAGTACTTC. It codes for CASSLLGLNQETQYF.

V gene TRBV3-1 combines with J gene TRBJ1-5; D gene ambiguous. This CDR3 has 14 residues. Trimming cost V 0 bases and J 3 bases, with 6 bases left between them. From germline, CDR1 is LGHDT and CDR2 YNNKEL (reference sequence). The DNA of the CDR3 is TGTGCCAGCAGCCAAGATCATAACAATCAGCCCCAGCATTTT. It codes for CASSQDHNNQPQHF.